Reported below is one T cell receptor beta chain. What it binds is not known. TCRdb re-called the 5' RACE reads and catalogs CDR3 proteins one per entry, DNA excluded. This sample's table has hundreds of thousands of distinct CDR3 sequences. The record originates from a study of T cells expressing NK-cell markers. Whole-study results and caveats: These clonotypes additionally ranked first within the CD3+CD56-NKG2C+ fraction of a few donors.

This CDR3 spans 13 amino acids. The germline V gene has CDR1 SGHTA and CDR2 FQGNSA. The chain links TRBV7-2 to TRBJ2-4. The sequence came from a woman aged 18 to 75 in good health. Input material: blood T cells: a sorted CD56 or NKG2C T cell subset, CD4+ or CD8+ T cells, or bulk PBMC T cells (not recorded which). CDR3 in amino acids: CASSPMAKNIQYF. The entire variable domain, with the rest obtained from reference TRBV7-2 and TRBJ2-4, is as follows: GAGVSQSPSNKVTEKGKDVELRCDPISGHTALYWYRQSLGQGLEFLIYFQGNSAPDKSGLPSDRFSAERTGGSVSTLTIQRTQQEDSAVYLCASSPMAKNIQYFGAGTRLSVL.